What follows are 2 T cell receptor beta chains derived from one specimen sequenced in a study of blood T cell repertoires in COVID-19. This table comes from immunoSEQ multiplex PCR, and its TCRdb copy is limited to in-frame clones, with some not included. The table includes more than 120,000 clones, over 65% detected once. Sequencing was carried out using peripheral blood. These receptors came from a human donor in a cohort sampled during active COVID-19.

This chain links TRBV20-1 with TRBJ2-3, with D unresolved. Germline loops: CDR1 DFQATT, CDR2 SNEGSKA (reference sequence). V was cut by 8 bases and J by 10 bases, with 16 bases left in between. The CDR3 is 11 residues long. The CDR3 nucleotides read TGCAGTCCCGAGGCTATCCAAGCGCAGTATTTT. Its translation: CSPEAIQAQYF.

Here the CDR3 reads CATWGRSYEQYF. The CDR3 coding sequence is TGTGCCACCTGGGGCCGCTCCTACGAGCAGTACTTC. V usage is TRBV25-1 and J usage is TRBJ2-7; D is possibly TRBD1 (5 bases). V lost 10 bases to trimming and J lost 0 bases, with 10 bases between them. The CDR3 has 12 residues. Per germline, CDR1 MGHDK and CDR2 SYGVNS.